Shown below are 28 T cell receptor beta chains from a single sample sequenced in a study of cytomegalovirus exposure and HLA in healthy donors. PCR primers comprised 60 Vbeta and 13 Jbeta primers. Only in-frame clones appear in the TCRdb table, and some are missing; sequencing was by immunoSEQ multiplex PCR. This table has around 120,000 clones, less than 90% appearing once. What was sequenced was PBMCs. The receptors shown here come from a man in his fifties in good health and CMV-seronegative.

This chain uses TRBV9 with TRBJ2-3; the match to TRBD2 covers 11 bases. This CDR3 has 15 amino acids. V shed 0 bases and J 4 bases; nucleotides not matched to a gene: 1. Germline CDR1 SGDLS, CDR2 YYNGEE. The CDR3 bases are TGTGCCAGCAGCGTAGAACTAGCGGGAGCAGATACGCAGTATTTT. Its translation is CASSVELAGADTQYF.

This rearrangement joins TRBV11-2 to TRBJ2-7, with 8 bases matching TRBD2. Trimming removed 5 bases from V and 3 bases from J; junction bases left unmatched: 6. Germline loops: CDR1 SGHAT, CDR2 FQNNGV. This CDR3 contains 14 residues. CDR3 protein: CASSLLSGDYEQYF. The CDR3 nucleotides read TGTGCCAGCAGCCTCCTTAGCGGGGACTACGAGCAGTACTTC.

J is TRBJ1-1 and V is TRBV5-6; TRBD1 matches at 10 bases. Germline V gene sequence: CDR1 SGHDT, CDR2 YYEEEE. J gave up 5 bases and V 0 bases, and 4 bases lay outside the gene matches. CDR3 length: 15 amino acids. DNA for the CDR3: TGTGCCAGCAGCTTGGTCCCGGGACAGGGGACTGAAGCTTTCTTT. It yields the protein CASSLVPGQGTEAFF.

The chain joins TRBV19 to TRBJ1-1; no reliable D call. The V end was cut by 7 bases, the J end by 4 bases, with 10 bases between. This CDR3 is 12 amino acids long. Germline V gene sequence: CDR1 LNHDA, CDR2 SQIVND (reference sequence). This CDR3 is CASKVRGTEAFF. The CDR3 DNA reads TGTGCCAGTAAAGTCCGGGGCACTGAAGCTTTCTTT.

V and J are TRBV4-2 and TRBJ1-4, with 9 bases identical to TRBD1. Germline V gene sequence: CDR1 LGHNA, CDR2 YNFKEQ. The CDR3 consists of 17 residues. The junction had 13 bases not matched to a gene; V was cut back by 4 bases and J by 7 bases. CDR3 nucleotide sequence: TGTGCCAGCAGCCCCCAATTTAACAGGGGGCGAAGTGAAAAACTGTTTTTT. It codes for CASSPQFNRGRSEKLFF.

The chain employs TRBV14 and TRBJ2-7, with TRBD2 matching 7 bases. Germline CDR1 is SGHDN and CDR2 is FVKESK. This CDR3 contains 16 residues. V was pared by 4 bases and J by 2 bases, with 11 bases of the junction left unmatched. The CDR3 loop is CASSPRPERDPYEQYF. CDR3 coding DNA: TGTGCCAGCAGCCCGCGCCCGGAGCGGGACCCCTACGAGCAGTACTTC.

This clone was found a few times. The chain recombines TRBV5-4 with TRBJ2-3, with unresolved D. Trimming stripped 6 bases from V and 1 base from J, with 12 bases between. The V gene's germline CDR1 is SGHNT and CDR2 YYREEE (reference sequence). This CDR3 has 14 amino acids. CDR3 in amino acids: CASTEGVGTDTQYF. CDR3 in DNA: TGTGCCAGCACCGAAGGAGTGGGCACAGATACGCAGTATTTT.

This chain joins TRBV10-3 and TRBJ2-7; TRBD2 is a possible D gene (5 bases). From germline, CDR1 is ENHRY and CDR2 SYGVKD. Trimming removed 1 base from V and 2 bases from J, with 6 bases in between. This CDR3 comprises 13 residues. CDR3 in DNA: TGTGCCATCAGTGAGTTCGGGGCCTACGAGCAGTACTTC. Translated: CAISEFGAYEQYF.

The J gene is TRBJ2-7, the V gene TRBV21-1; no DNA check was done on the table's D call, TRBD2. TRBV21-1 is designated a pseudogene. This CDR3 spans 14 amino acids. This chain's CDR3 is CASSPRSLSYEQYF. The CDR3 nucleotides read TGTGCCAGCAGCCCCCGGTCCCTCTCCTACGAGCAGTACTTC.

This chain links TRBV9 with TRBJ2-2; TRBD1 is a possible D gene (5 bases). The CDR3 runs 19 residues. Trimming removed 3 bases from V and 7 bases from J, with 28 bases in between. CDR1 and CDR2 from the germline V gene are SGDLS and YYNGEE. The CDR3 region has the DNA TGTGCCAGCAGCGCCGGATCCCGGACAACCCCTTTTCGGAACGGGGAGCTGTTTTTT. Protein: CASSAGSRTTPFRNGELFF.

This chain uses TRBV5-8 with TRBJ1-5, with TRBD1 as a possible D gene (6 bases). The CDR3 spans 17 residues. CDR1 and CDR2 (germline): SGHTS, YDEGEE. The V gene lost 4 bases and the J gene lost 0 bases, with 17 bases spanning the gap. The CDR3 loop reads CASSQDRVTYSNQPQHF. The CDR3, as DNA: TGTGCCAGCAGCCAGGACAGAGTAACTTATAGCAATCAGCCCCAGCATTTT.

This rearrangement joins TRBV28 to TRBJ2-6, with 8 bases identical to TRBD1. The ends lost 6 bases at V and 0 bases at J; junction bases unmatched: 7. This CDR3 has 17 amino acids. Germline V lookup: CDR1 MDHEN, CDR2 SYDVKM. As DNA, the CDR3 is TGTGCCAGCAGACCAGACAGGGGCTACTCTGGGGCCAACGTCCTGACTTTC. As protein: CASRPDRGYSGANVLTF.

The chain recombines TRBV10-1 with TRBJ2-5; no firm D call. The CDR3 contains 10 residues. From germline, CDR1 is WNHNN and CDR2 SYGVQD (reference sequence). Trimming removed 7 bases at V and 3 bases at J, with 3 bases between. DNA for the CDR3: TGCGCCAGCACCGAAGAGACCCAGTACTTC. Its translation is CASTEETQYF.

CDR3 sequence: CASSLFSGPSYEQYF. CDR3 nucleotides: TGTGCCAGCAGCCTCTTTAGCGGGCCTTCCTACGAGCAGTACTTC. The J gene is TRBJ2-7, the V gene TRBV14, with TRBD2 matching over 7 bases. The germline gives CDR1 SGHDN, CDR2 FVKESK. This CDR3 is built from 15 residues. J gave up 1 base and V 4 bases, and 7 bases lay outside the gene matches.

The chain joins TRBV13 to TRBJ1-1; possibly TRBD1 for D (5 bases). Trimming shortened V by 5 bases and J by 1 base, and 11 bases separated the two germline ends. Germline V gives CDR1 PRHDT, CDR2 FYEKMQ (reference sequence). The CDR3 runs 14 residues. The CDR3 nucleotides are TGTGCCAGCAGCGTCAGGGCGGCGAACACTGAAGCTTTCTTT. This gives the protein CASSVRAANTEAFF.

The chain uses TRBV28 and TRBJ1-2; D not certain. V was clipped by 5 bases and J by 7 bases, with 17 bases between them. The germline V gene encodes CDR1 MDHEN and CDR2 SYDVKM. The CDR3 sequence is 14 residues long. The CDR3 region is CASSDRLSPPGYTF. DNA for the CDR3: TGTGCCAGCAGTGATAGACTGTCCCCTCCTGGCTACACCTTC.

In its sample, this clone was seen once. CDR3 nucleotide sequence: TGTGCCAGCAGTGGTACTAGAGCGGGAGGAGTAGATACGCAGTATTTT. Protein: CASSGTRAGGVDTQYF. The chain carries TRBV25-1 and TRBJ2-3; 9 bases line up with TRBD2. Germline loops: CDR1 MGHDK, CDR2 SYGVNS. With V trimmed by 4 bases and J by 5 bases, 10 bases remained unmatched. This CDR3 region has 16 residues.

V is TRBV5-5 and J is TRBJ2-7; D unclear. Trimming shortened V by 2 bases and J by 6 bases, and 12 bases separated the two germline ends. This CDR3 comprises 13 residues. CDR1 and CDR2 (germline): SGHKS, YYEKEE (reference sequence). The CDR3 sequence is CASSFTVLSEQYF. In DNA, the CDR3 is TGTGCCAGCAGCTTTACAGTTTTGAGCGAGCAGTACTTC.

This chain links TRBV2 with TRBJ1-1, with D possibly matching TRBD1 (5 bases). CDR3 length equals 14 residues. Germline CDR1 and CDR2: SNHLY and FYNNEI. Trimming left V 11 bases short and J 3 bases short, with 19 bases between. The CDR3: CAREKGRQYTEAFF. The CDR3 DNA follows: TGTGCCCGGGAGAAGGGGCGGCAGTACACTGAAGCTTTCTTT.

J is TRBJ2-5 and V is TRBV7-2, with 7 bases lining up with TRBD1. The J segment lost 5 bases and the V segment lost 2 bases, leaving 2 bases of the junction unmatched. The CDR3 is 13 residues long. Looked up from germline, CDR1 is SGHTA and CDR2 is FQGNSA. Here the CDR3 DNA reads TGTGCCAGCAGCTTACTACAGGGGGAGACCCAGTACTTC. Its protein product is CASSLLQGETQYF.

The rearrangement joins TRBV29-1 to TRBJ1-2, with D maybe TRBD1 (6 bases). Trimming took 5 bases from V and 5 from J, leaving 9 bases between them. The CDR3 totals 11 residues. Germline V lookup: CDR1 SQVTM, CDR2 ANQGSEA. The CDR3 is CSVYRDYGYTF. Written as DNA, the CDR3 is TGCAGCGTTTACAGGGATTATGGCTACACCTTC.

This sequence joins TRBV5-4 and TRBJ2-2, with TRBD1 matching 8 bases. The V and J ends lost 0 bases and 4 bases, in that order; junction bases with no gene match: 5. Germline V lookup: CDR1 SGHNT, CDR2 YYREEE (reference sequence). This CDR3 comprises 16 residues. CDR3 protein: CASSLGQGAPTGELFF. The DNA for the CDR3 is TGTGCCAGCAGCTTGGGGCAGGGGGCGCCCACCGGGGAGCTGTTTTTT.

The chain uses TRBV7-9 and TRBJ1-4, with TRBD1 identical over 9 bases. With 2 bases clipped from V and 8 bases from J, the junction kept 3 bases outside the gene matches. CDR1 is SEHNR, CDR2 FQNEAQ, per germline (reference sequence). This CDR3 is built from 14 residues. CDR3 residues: CASSLRDRAEKLFF. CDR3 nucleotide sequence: TGTGCCAGCAGCTTAAGGGACAGGGCCGAAAAACTGTTTTTT.

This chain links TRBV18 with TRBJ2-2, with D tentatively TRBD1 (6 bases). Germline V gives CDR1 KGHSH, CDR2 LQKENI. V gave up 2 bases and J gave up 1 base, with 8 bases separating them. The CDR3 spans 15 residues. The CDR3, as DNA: TGTGCCAGCTCACCAGGGACAAGGAACACCGGGGAGCTGTTTTTT. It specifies CASSPGTRNTGELFF.

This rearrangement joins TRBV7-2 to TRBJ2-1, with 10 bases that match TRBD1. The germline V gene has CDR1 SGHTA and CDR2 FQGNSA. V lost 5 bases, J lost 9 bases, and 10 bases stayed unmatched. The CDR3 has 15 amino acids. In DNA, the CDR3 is TGTGCCAGCAGCCTAAGACAGGGGGCGAGTAGTGAGCAGTTCTTC. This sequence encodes CASSLRQGASSEQFF.

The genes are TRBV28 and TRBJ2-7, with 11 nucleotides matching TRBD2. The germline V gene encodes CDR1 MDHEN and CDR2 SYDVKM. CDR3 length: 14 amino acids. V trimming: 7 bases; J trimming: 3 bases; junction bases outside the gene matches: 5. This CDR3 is CASNPLAGGYEQYF. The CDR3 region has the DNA TGTGCCAGCAACCCTCTAGCGGGGGGCTACGAGCAGTACTTC.

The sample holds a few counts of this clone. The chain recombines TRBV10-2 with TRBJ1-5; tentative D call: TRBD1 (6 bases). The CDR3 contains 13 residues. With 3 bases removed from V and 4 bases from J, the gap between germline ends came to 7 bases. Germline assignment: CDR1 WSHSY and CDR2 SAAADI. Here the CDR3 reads CASSEGGNQPQHF. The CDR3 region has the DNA TGCGCCAGCAGTGAAGGGGGAAATCAGCCCCAGCATTTT.

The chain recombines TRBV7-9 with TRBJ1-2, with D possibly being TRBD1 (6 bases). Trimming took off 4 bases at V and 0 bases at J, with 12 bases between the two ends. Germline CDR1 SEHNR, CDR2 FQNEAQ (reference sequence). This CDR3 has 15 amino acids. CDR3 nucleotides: TGTGCCAGCAGCTATACAGGGCGACCTAACTATGGCTACACCTTC. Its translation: CASSYTGRPNYGYTF.